What follows are 8 T cell receptor beta chains derived from one specimen sequenced in a study of cytomegalovirus exposure and HLA in healthy donors. PCR used 60 Vbeta primers and 13 Jbeta primers. Sequencing used immunoSEQ multiplex PCR; TCRdb keeps in-frame clones, though not all of them. The table records roughly 140,000 clones, roughly 74% of them present only once. Sample: PBMCs. The origin of the receptors is a woman aged 18 to 35 in good health and CMV-seropositive.

The CDR3 spells CASSLVWTGDKPLHF. CDR3 coding DNA: TGCGCCAGCAGCTTGGTTTGGACAGGGGATAAACCCCTCCACTTT. The V call is TRBV5-1, the J call TRBJ1-6; TRBD1 matches at 9 bases. V gave up 0 bases and J gave up 12 bases; unmatched junction bases: 7. Germline V CDR1 and CDR2: SGHRS, YFSETQ. This CDR3 region has 15 residues.

As DNA, the CDR3 is TGTGCCAGCAGTTTAGACTATCGGACGGCGGTCGACTATGGCTACACCTTC. As protein: CASSLDYRTAVDYGYTF. The V call is TRBV27, the J call TRBJ1-2; no definite D call. The CDR3 is made up of 17 amino acids. The V gene's germline CDR1 is MNHEY and CDR2 SMNVEV (reference sequence). The ends were cut back, 2 bases at V and 3 bases at J, with 19 bases in the middle.

The V and J genes are TRBV10-2 and TRBJ1-1; TRBD1 matches 7 bases. Germline trimming cut 10 bases from V and 5 bases from J; bases unmatched to any gene: 10. Germline V gives CDR1 WSHSY, CDR2 SAAADI. The CDR3 is 13 amino acids. CDR3 sequence (DNA): TGCGCCACTGGGCAGGGGGACCTTACTGAAGCTTTCTTT. It is translated as CATGQGDLTEAFF.

The gene calls are TRBV5-1 and TRBJ2-2, with 15 bases lining up with TRBD2. The CDR3 runs to 18 residues. The trim removed 4 bases at V and 2 bases at J, leaving 6 bases unmatched. The V gene's germline CDR1 is SGHRS and CDR2 YFSETQ. The CDR3 DNA reads TGCGCCAGCAGCACCGGACTAGCGGGGGGGATAAACACCGGGGAGCTGTTTTTT. This sequence encodes CASSTGLAGGINTGELFF.

This chain uses TRBV5-8 with TRBJ1-2; D is unresolved. The CDR3 length is 14 residues. The germline CDR1 and CDR2 sequences are SGHTS and YDEGEE. The V end was cut by 1 base, the J end by 5 bases, with 12 bases between. The CDR3: CASSLLAKWYGYTF. DNA for the CDR3: TGTGCCAGCAGCTTGTTGGCCAAGTGGTATGGCTACACCTTC.

V usage is TRBV5-1 and J usage is TRBJ2-7, with 7 nucleotides matching TRBD1. The V gene end was trimmed by 3 bases and the J gene end by 3 bases; junction bases not matched to a gene: 3. Germline V gene lookup returns CDR1 SGHRS and CDR2 YFSETQ. The CDR3 loop spans 13 amino acids. In DNA form, the CDR3 reads TGCGCCAGCAGCTCGACAGGGCTCTACGAGCAGTACTTC. Residues: CASSSTGLYEQYF.

The chain links TRBV30 to TRBJ1-2, with D unresolved. Germline CDR1 is GTSNPN and CDR2 is SVGIG (reference sequence). V was shortened by 0 bases and J by 2 bases, with 7 bases between the two germline ends. This CDR3 has 13 amino acids. The CDR3 loop is CAWSVGSNYGYTF. The CDR3 DNA follows: TGTGCCTGGAGTGTGGGCAGCAACTATGGCTACACCTTC.

The chain couples TRBV27 to TRBJ1-2; the D gene is possibly TRBD1 (5 bases). Germline lookup yields CDR1 MNHEY and CDR2 SMNVEV (reference sequence). This CDR3 is built from 15 residues. V was trimmed by 3 bases and J by 2 bases, leaving 13 bases between them. The CDR3: CASSLGVGGNYGYTF. The CDR3 DNA is TGTGCCAGCAGTTTGGGGGTCGGGGGAAACTATGGCTACACCTTC.